The present T cell receptor (beta chain) was sequenced within a study of neurological immune-mediated disorders. Each CDR3 protein is one row after TCRdb ran MiXCR on the 5' RACE reads. The table includes almost 30,000 distinct CDR3 sequences, 9.5% to 13% detected once. Broader study findings: Multiple sclerosis, the disease with the least TCR clonal expansion, fell below healthy controls, whereas HTLV-1-associated myelopathy showed the most.

Many counts were recorded for this clonotype. The antigen is not known. PBMCs stored at -80 C, numbering 2 million, were the origin of the unsorted libraries. The CDR3 has 9 residues. V was clipped by 8 bases and J by 14 bases, with 12 bases between them. Germline CDR1 and CDR2: MGHRA and YSYEKL. The TCR comes from a woman in her sixties or seventies in good health. The genes are TRBV4-1 and TRBJ1-2; D is uncertain. Sequencing used PBMCs. The CDR3 nucleotides are TGCGCCAGCGGGCTTTCAAAAACCTTC. It encodes CASGLSKTF.